A selection of T cell receptor beta chains follows, all from one sample in a study of blood T cell repertoires in COVID-19. Sequenced by immunoSEQ multiplex PCR; TCRdb stores in-frame clones only, minus some. The repertoire holds hundreds of thousands of clones, with approximately 88% as singletons. The sequencing sample was made of peripheral blood. These receptors all stem from a woman aged 30 to 39 with COVID-19, enrolled during active disease. CDR3s include the opening cysteine and the closing phenylalanine or tryptophan. The D gene is left open where the match is weak. Not every row has a clone size; where given, it reads once, few, many or a size class.

j_call: TRBJ2-5
v_call: TRBV2
d_call: .
clone_size: .
cdr3_aa: CASTKRGLDTPETQYF
cdr3_nt: TGTGCCAGCACAAAACGCGGGCTTGACACACCGGAGACCCAGTACTTC

j_call: TRBJ2-3
v_call: TRBV29-1
d_call: .
clone_size: .
cdr3_aa: CSVFGPLATDTQYF
cdr3_nt: TGCAGCGTTTTCGGCCCCTTAGCCACAGATACGCAGTATTTT

j_call: TRBJ2-5
v_call: TRBV5-8
d_call: .
clone_size: .
cdr3_aa: CASSLERRNQETQYF
cdr3_nt: TGTGCCAGCAGCTTGGAGCGCCGAAACCAAGAGACCCAGTACTTC

j_call: TRBJ2-2
v_call: TRBV18
d_call: TRBD1
clone_size: .
cdr3_aa: CASPGQVNTGELFF
cdr3_nt: TGTGCCAGCCCGGGACAGGTGAACACCGGGGAGCTGTTTTTT

j_call: TRBJ2-3
v_call: TRBV30
d_call: TRBD2
clone_size: .
cdr3_aa: CAWSAGTGTKSQYF
cdr3_nt: TGTGCCTGGAGTGCCGGCACCGGGACTAAATCCCAGTATTTT

j_call: TRBJ2-1
v_call: TRBV24-1
d_call: TRBD2
clone_size: .
cdr3_aa: CATSDMTSEFEQFF
cdr3_nt: TGTGCCACCAGTGATATGACTAGCGAGTTTGAGCAGTTCTTC

j_call: TRBJ2-3
v_call: TRBV7-2
d_call: TRBD2
clone_size: .
cdr3_aa: CASSLFLAGVTDTQYF
cdr3_nt: TGTGCCAGCAGCTTATTTTTAGCGGGAGTGACAGATACGCAGTATTTT

j_call: TRBJ1-2
v_call: TRBV19
d_call: TRBD1
clone_size: many
cdr3_aa: CASSIEGQGDYGYTF
cdr3_nt: TGTGCCAGTAGTATAGAAGGACAGGGCGACTATGGCTACACCTTC

j_call: TRBJ1-1
v_call: TRBV15
d_call: TRBD1
clone_size: .
cdr3_aa: CAIQLDRDTEAFF
cdr3_nt: TGTGCCATACAACTCGACAGGGACACTGAAGCTTTCTTT

j_call: TRBJ1-5
v_call: TRBV30
d_call: .
clone_size: once
cdr3_aa: CAWGPAENIGPQHF
cdr3_nt: TGTGCCTGGGGGCCAGCAGAAAACATAGGGCCCCAGCATTTT

j_call: TRBJ2-7
v_call: TRBV28
d_call: .
clone_size: .
cdr3_aa: CASSRQFSYEQYF
cdr3_nt: TGTGCCAGCAGTCGACAGTTCTCCTACGAGCAGTACTTC

j_call: TRBJ2-3
v_call: TRBV9
d_call: .
clone_size: .
cdr3_aa: CASSAASASTDTQYF
cdr3_nt: TGTGCCAGCAGCGCCGCCAGTGCTAGCACAGATACGCAGTATTTT

j_call: TRBJ1-4
v_call: TRBV6-5
d_call: .
clone_size: .
cdr3_aa: CASSYSRTNEKLFF
cdr3_nt: TGTGCCAGCAGTTACTCACGGACTAATGAAAAACTGTTTTTT

j_call: TRBJ1-1
v_call: TRBV14
d_call: .
clone_size: .
cdr3_aa: CASSQDLVRQQAFF
cdr3_nt: TGTGCCAGCAGCCAAGATCTCGTCAGACAACAAGCTTTCTTT

j_call: TRBJ1-4
v_call: TRBV25-1
d_call: TRBD1
clone_size: .
cdr3_aa: CASSATGATGEKLFF
cdr3_nt: TGTGCCAGCAGTGCGACAGGGGCGACGGGAGAAAAACTGTTTTTT

j_call: TRBJ1-2
v_call: TRBV4-3
d_call: TRBD1
clone_size: .
cdr3_aa: CASSQDPGTGDDYGYTF
cdr3_nt: TGCGCCAGCAGCCAAGATCCCGGGACAGGGGACGACTATGGCTACACCTTC

j_call: TRBJ1-2
v_call: TRBV21-1
d_call: .
clone_size: .
cdr3_aa: CASSSGQGGLYGYTF
cdr3_nt: TGTGCCAGCAGCAGCGGACAGGGGGGACTCTATGGCTACACCTTC

j_call: TRBJ2-5
v_call: TRBV6-2/TRBV6-3
d_call: .
clone_size: .
cdr3_aa: CASSYFLQETQYF
cdr3_nt: TGTGCCAGCAGTTACTTCCTCCAAGAGACCCAGTACTTC

j_call: TRBJ1-1
v_call: TRBV27
d_call: .
clone_size: once
cdr3_aa: CASRKQLGRGYTEAFF
cdr3_nt: TGTGCCAGCAGAAAGCAACTAGGGAGGGGATACACTGAAGCTTTCTTT

j_call: TRBJ2-3
v_call: TRBV4-1
d_call: TRBD1
clone_size: .
cdr3_aa: CASSQAPLGQGVVTDTQYF
cdr3_nt: TGCGCCAGCAGCCAAGCACCCCTCGGACAGGGTGTGGTCACAGATACGCAGTATTTT

j_call: TRBJ1-5
v_call: TRBV7-9
d_call: TRBD1
clone_size: .
cdr3_aa: CASSPGQGTYSNQPQHF
cdr3_nt: TGTGCCAGCAGCCCGGGACAGGGAACCTATAGCAATCAGCCCCAGCATTTT

j_call: TRBJ1-6
v_call: TRBV4-2
d_call: .
clone_size: .
cdr3_aa: CASSQAVSSYNSPLHF
cdr3_nt: TGTGCCAGCAGCCAAGCCGTGAGCTCCTATAATTCACCCCTCCACTTT

j_call: TRBJ1-5
v_call: TRBV19
d_call: TRBD1
clone_size: .
cdr3_aa: CASSPTGGQGFGNQPQHF
cdr3_nt: TGTGCCAGTAGCCCCACCGGGGGACAGGGGTTTGGCAATCAGCCCCAGCATTTT

j_call: TRBJ2-7
v_call: TRBV7-2
d_call: TRBD2
clone_size: .
cdr3_aa: CASSSLAGATYEQYF
cdr3_nt: TGTGCCAGCAGCTCCCTAGCGGGGGCCACCTACGAGCAGTACTTC

j_call: TRBJ1-2
v_call: TRBV4-3
d_call: TRBD1
clone_size: .
cdr3_aa: CASSQDLTGGRRNYGYTF
cdr3_nt: TGCGCCAGCAGCCAAGATTTGACAGGGGGCAGACGGAACTATGGCTACACCTTC

j_call: TRBJ1-4
v_call: TRBV27
d_call: .
clone_size: .
cdr3_aa: CASSLYSSNEKLFF
cdr3_nt: TGTGCCAGCAGTTTATACAGCTCTAATGAAAAACTGTTTTTT

j_call: TRBJ2-5
v_call: TRBV4-3
d_call: TRBD2
clone_size: few
cdr3_aa: CASSQEFLAGGLRETQYF
cdr3_nt: TGCGCCAGCAGCCAAGAATTCCTAGCGGGGGGGCTAAGAGAGACCCAGTACTTC

j_call: TRBJ1-1
v_call: TRBV3-1/TRBV3-2
d_call: .
clone_size: .
cdr3_aa: CASSQMGEDTEAFF
cdr3_nt: TGTGCCAGCAGCCAAATGGGGGAGGACACTGAAGCTTTCTTT

j_call: TRBJ2-3
v_call: TRBV12-5
d_call: .
clone_size: .
cdr3_aa: CASGPGRSSTDTQYF
cdr3_nt: TGTGCTAGTGGCCCGGGGAGGAGTAGCACAGATACGCAGTATTTT

j_call: TRBJ2-1
v_call: TRBV14
d_call: TRBD2
clone_size: .
cdr3_aa: CASSRQLAGEGDEQFF
cdr3_nt: TGTGCCAGCAGCCGCCAACTAGCGGGGGAAGGGGATGAGCAGTTCTTC

j_call: TRBJ2-1
v_call: TRBV7-9
d_call: TRBD2
clone_size: .
cdr3_aa: CASSYSGSRSEQFF
cdr3_nt: TGTGCCAGCAGCTATAGCGGGAGTAGGAGTGAGCAGTTCTTC

j_call: TRBJ1-1
v_call: TRBV28
d_call: .
clone_size: .
cdr3_aa: CASSPGLGMNTEAFF
cdr3_nt: TGTGCCAGCAGTCCAGGGTTGGGGATGAACACTGAAGCTTTCTTT

j_call: TRBJ2-1
v_call: TRBV5-6
d_call: TRBD2
clone_size: .
cdr3_aa: CASSWGLAGGNEQFF
cdr3_nt: TGTGCCAGCAGCTGGGGACTAGCGGGAGGCAATGAGCAGTTCTTC

j_call: TRBJ1-2
v_call: TRBV6-5
d_call: .
clone_size: .
cdr3_aa: CASSYTANYGYTF
cdr3_nt: TGTGCCAGCAGTTACACAGCTAACTATGGCTACACCTTC

j_call: TRBJ2-2
v_call: TRBV27
d_call: .
clone_size: .
cdr3_aa: CASSLSSGTATGELFF
cdr3_nt: TGTGCCAGCAGTTTATCGTCCGGGACTGCCACCGGGGAGCTGTTTTTT

j_call: TRBJ1-1
v_call: TRBV9
d_call: .
clone_size: .
cdr3_aa: CASSSSPNTEAFF
cdr3_nt: TGTGCCAGCAGCTCGAGTCCCAACACTGAAGCTTTCTTT

j_call: TRBJ2-3
v_call: TRBV11-3
d_call: .
clone_size: .
cdr3_aa: CASSLELTDTQYF
cdr3_nt: TGTGCCAGCAGCTTAGAACTAACAGATACGCAGTATTTT

j_call: TRBJ1-1
v_call: TRBV10-3
d_call: .
clone_size: .
cdr3_aa: CAISAGRDTEAFF
cdr3_nt: TGTGCCATCAGCGCCGGGAGAGACACTGAAGCTTTCTTT

j_call: TRBJ2-1
v_call: TRBV10-1
d_call: .
clone_size: once
cdr3_aa: CASSESRGNEQFF
cdr3_nt: TGCGCCAGCAGTGAGTCCAGAGGAAATGAGCAGTTCTTC

j_call: TRBJ2-3
v_call: TRBV14
d_call: .
clone_size: once
cdr3_aa: CASSPRGMSTDTQYF
cdr3_nt: TGTGCCAGCAGTCCCCGGGGGATGAGCACAGATACGCAGTATTTT

j_call: TRBJ2-1
v_call: TRBV14
d_call: TRBD2
clone_size: .
cdr3_aa: CASSQGLAGGKPNEQFF
cdr3_nt: TGTGCCAGCAGCCAAGGACTAGCGGGGGGCAAACCGAATGAGCAGTTCTTC

j_call: TRBJ2-7
v_call: TRBV19
d_call: .
clone_size: .
cdr3_aa: CASSMMPGFSYEQYF
cdr3_nt: TGTGCCAGTAGTATGATGCCAGGATTTTCCTACGAGCAGTACTTC

j_call: TRBJ2-1
v_call: TRBV27
d_call: TRBD2
clone_size: .
cdr3_aa: CASSFPRLAGDRGEQFF
cdr3_nt: TGTGCCAGCAGTTTCCCGAGACTAGCGGGGGACCGGGGAGAGCAGTTCTTC

j_call: TRBJ2-3
v_call: TRBV7-8
d_call: .
clone_size: .
cdr3_aa: CASSLASGRWERVGTDTQYF
cdr3_nt: TGTGCCAGCAGCTTAGCGTCAGGACGGTGGGAGCGGGTCGGAACAGATACGCAGTATTTT

j_call: TRBJ2-2
v_call: TRBV5-1
d_call: TRBD2
clone_size: .
cdr3_aa: CASSLSGRGNTGELFF
cdr3_nt: TGCGCCAGCAGTCTGAGCGGGAGAGGGAACACCGGGGAGCTGTTTTTT